This is a list of T cell receptor beta chains from one sample in a study of T cells in Graves' hyperthyroidism and ophthalmopathy. MiXCR was run by TCRdb on the multiplex PCR reads, yielding one entry per CDR3 protein. This table holds 500,000 to 600,000 distinct CDR3 sequences, about 43% found once. Sequencing was performed on peripheral blood or thyroid tissue (not recorded which). These TCRs come from a woman between 18 and 29 years old with Graves' hyperthyroidism. Each CDR3 is given with its conserved first and last residue. The D gene is left open where the match is weak. Clone size is shown for a subset of rows, as once, few, many or a class of expanded clone.

>TRBJ1-4|14|many|TRBD1|TRBV7-6
CASSPDRGEEKLFF
TGTGCCAGCAGCCCGGACAGGGGCGAAGAAAAACTGTTTTTT
>TRBJ1-1|14|NA|TRBD1|TRBV20-1
CSARDRGMSTEAFF
TGCAGTGCTAGGGACAGGGGTATGAGCACTGAAGCTTTCTTT
>TRBJ1-2|10|NA|TRBD1|TRBV29-1
CSQRQGNYTF
TGCAGCCAAAGACAGGGAAACTACACCTTC
>TRBJ2-2|16|NA|TRBD2|TRBV19
CASSSSGARGPGELFF
TGTGCCAGTAGTTCTAGCGGGGCACGGGGTCCCGGGGAGCTGTTTTTT
>TRBJ2-7|14|many|NA|TRBV20-1
CSARDLDGSYEQYF
TGCAGTGCTAGAGATCTGGACGGGAGCTACGAGCAGTACTTC
>TRBJ2-7|15|many|TRBD1|TRBV9
CASSVGDSSTYEQYF
TGTGCCAGCAGCGTAGGGGACAGTTCCACCTACGAGCAGTACTTC
>TRBJ1-1|12|once|NA|TRBV10-3
CAISERGTGAFF
TGTGCTATCAGTGAGCGGGGCACTGGAGCTTTCTTT
>TRBJ1-1|17|many|TRBD1|TRBV7-9
CASSLNPHRGLNTEAFF
TGTGCCAGCAGCTTAAATCCCCACAGGGGCTTGAACACTGAAGCTTTCTTT
>TRBJ1-2|15|many|TRBD1|TRBV9
CASSVGPGTGSGYTF
TGTGCCAGCAGCGTAGGGCCTGGGACAGGGTCTGGCTACACCTTC
>TRBJ1-4|15|NA|NA|TRBV20-1
CSARRSGRDFEKLFF
TGCAGTGCTAGAAGGTCAGGGCGAGATTTTGAAAAACTGTTTTTT
>TRBJ1-5|13|many|NA|TRBV3-1
CASSQDSLRPQHF
TGTGCCAGCAGCCAGGACAGCCTAAGGCCCCAGCATTTT
>TRBJ1-1|12|few|NA|TRBV30
CAWKGGNTEAFF
TGTGCCTGGAAGGGTGGGAACACTGAAGCTTTCTTT
>TRBJ1-2|16|once|TRBD1|TRBV24-1
CATPPRTGDSHYGYTF
TGTGCCACCCCTCCTAGGACAGGGGACTCGCACTATGGCTACACCTTC
>TRBJ2-3|13|many|NA|TRBV15
CATALGVTDTQYF
TGTGCCACCGCGTTGGGCGTCACAGATACGCAGTATTTT
>TRBJ2-7|15|NA|TRBD2|TRBV11-2
CATTSYSGRDYEQYF
TGTGCCACCACCAGCTATAGCGGGAGGGACTACGAGCAGTACTTC
>TRBJ1-6|15|NA|TRBD1|TRBV7-6
CASGHGGTGDSLLHF
TGTGCCAGCGGCCACGGTGGGACAGGGGATTCACTCCTCCACTTT
>TRBJ2-1|12|NA|NA|TRBV15
CATSRDSNEQFF
TGTGCCACCAGCAGGGACAGCAATGAGCAGTTCTTC
>TRBJ1-1|18|many|TRBD1|TRBV19
CASSILTGLWEKNTEAFF
TGTGCCAGTAGTATTCTGACAGGGCTTTGGGAGAAGAACACTGAAGCTTTCTTT
>TRBJ2-7|15|NA|TRBD2|TRBV29-1
CSVEASGGLSYEQYF
TGCAGCGTTGAAGCTAGCGGGGGGCTCTCCTACGAGCAGTACTTC
>TRBJ1-2|15|NA|TRBD1|TRBV29-1
CSARGQGARGYGYTF
TGCAGCGCCCGTGGACAGGGGGCACGGGGCTATGGCTACACCTTC
>TRBJ2-7|14|NA|TRBD1|TRBV27
CASSAGTGIYEQYF
TGTGCCAGCAGCGCCGGGACAGGGATTTACGAGCAGTACTTC
>TRBJ2-2|13|NA|TRBD2|TRBV7-7
CASSAGLAEELFF
TGTGCCAGCAGCGCGGGACTAGCGGAGGAGCTGTTTTTT
>TRBJ2-7|15|NA|NA|TRBV2
CASSEQPGRYNEQYF
TGTGCCAGCAGTGAACAACCGGGACGCTACAATGAGCAGTACTTC
>TRBJ2-5|15|NA|TRBD2|TRBV29-1
CSAGTSGTGGETQYF
TGCAGCGCCGGTACTAGCGGTACCGGCGGAGAGACCCAGTACTTC
>TRBJ2-7|13|NA|NA|TRBV5-1
CASRKTEDNEQYF
TGCGCCAGCAGGAAAACGGAAGACAATGAGCAGTACTTC
>TRBJ1-1|13|many|NA|TRBV13
CASSLGGSFEAFF
TGTGCCAGCAGCTTAGGGGGCAGCTTCGAAGCTTTCTTT
>TRBJ2-7|14|many|NA|TRBV7-2
CASSLVDRDGEQYF
TGTGCCAGCAGCTTAGTAGACCGGGACGGCGAGCAGTACTTC
>TRBJ2-5|18|many|TRBD2|TRBV24-1
CATSDSGLAGGRQETQYF
TGTGCCACCAGTGATTCCGGACTAGCGGGAGGCAGACAAGAGACCCAGTACTTC
>TRBJ2-5|14|once|TRBD1|TRBV25-1
CASSGQGTQETQYF
TGTGCCAGCAGTGGACAGGGCACACAAGAGACCCAGTACTTC
>TRBJ1-2|14|NA|TRBD1|TRBV2
CASSEEGTGWGYTF
TGTGCCAGCAGTGAAGAGGGGACAGGCTGGGGCTACACCTTC
>TRBJ2-1|12|NA|NA|TRBV12-3/TRBV12-4
CASSPLGWGQFF
TGTGCCAGCAGTCCACTGGGGTGGGGGCAGTTCTTC
>TRBJ1-1|14|NA|NA|TRBV20-1
CSASSPQGNTEAFF
TGCAGTGCCAGCTCACCACAGGGGAACACTGAAGCTTTCTTT
>TRBJ1-5|12|once|NA|TRBV2
CASSEGFGPQHF
TGTGCCAGCAGTGAAGGGTTTGGGCCCCAGCATTTT
>TRBJ1-4|14|many|NA|TRBV24-1
CATSEGGFNEKLFF
TGTGCCACCAGTGAGGGGGGCTTTAATGAAAAACTGTTTTTT
>TRBJ2-5|16|NA|NA|TRBV7-3
CASSLSGGRYQETQYF
TGTGCCAGCAGCTTATCGGGCGGGCGGTACCAAGAGACCCAGTACTTC
>TRBJ1-2|15|NA|TRBD1|TRBV20-1
CSARPPGQPNYGYTF
TGCAGTGCTAGGCCACCGGGACAGCCTAACTATGGCTACACCTTC
>TRBJ1-2|14|few|NA|TRBV6-6
CASSYSRGAYGYTF
TGTGCCAGCAGTTACTCCAGGGGTGCTTATGGCTACACCTTC
>TRBJ2-3|13|NA|NA|TRBV2
CASSEGIEDTQYF
TGTGCCAGCAGTGAAGGAATAGAGGATACGCAGTATTTT
>TRBJ2-2|14|few|NA|TRBV9
CASSFLQNTGELFF
TGTGCCAGCAGCTTCTTACAGAACACCGGGGAGCTGTTTTTT
>TRBJ2-7|14|many|NA|TRBV10-3
CAISDRAHSYEQYF
TGTGCCATCAGTGACCGGGCCCACTCCTACGAGCAGTACTTC
>TRBJ2-5|16|NA|NA|TRBV20-1
CSANASSFASGETQYF
TGCAGTGCTAATGCCAGCAGTTTTGCCTCGGGAGAGACCCAGTACTTC
>TRBJ2-7|12|NA|NA|TRBV19
CASRDGYYEQYF
TGTGCCAGCCGGGACGGCTACTACGAGCAGTACTTC
>TRBJ1-4|13|many|NA|TRBV7-2
CASGGWGGEKLFF
TGTGCCAGCGGAGGATGGGGGGGAGAAAAACTGTTTTTT
>TRBJ2-3|15|NA|TRBD2|TRBV7-3
CASSPSGTSTDTQYF
TGTGCCAGCAGCCCCAGCGGGACTAGCACAGATACGCAGTATTTT
>TRBJ2-7|18|NA|TRBD1|TRBV7-9
CASSRQGGAGRPVYEQYF
TGTGCCAGCAGCCGACAGGGGGGTGCGGGAAGGCCGGTCTACGAGCAGTACTTC
>TRBJ2-7|18|many|TRBD2|TRBV12-3/TRBV12-4
CASTSQVAGGPISYEQYF
TGTGCCAGCACCTCTCAAGTAGCGGGAGGGCCCATCTCCTACGAGCAGTACTTC
>TRBJ1-1|13|NA|TRBD1|TRBV20-1
CSASQGAPTEAFF
TGCAGTGCTAGTCAGGGGGCGCCCACTGAAGCTTTCTTT
>TRBJ2-7|14|NA|NA|TRBV7-9
CASSPRGPALEQYF
TGTGCCAGCAGCCCCCGGGGCCCCGCCCTTGAGCAGTACTTC
>TRBJ1-5|15|NA|NA|TRBV2
CASSEALGSGQPQHF
TGTGCCAGCAGTGAAGCGCTTGGGAGCGGGCAGCCCCAGCATTTT
>TRBJ2-7|11|many|NA|TRBV6-6
CASSYEDEQYF
TGTGCCAGCAGTTACGAAGACGAGCAGTACTTC
>TRBJ1-5|14|NA|NA|TRBV20-1
CSARAGRQQETQHF
TGCAGTGCTAGAGCGGGACGGCAACAAGAGACCCAGCATTTT
>TRBJ2-7|16|once|TRBD2|TRBV2
CASSEGLAGGYYEQYF
TGTGCCAGCAGTGAAGGGCTAGCGGGAGGATATTACGAGCAGTACTTC
>TRBJ1-4|14|few|TRBD1|TRBV7-9
CASSLAQGREKLFF
TGTGCCAGCAGCTTAGCACAGGGGCGGGAAAAACTGTTTTTT